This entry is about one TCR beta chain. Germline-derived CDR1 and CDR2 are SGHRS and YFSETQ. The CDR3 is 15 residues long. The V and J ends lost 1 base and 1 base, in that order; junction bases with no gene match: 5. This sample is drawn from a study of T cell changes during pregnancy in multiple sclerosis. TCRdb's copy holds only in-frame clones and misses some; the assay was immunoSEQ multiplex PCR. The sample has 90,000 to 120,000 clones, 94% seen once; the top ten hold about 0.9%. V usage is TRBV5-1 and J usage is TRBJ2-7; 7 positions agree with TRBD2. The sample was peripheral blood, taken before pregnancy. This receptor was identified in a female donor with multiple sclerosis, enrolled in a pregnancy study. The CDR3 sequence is CASSLFAGASYEQYF. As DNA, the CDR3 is TGCGCCAGCAGCTTGTTTGCGGGAGCTTCCTACGAGCAGTACTTC.